This T cell receptor beta chain is from a study of blood T cell repertoires in COVID-19. Libraries were prepared by immunoSEQ multiplex PCR; TCRdb keeps only in-frame clonotypes and omits some of them. The repertoire holds 200,000 to 250,000 clones, with roughly 80% as singletons. Germline CDR1 reads SGDLS; CDR2 reads YYNGEE. The CDR3 totals 16 residues. With 0 bases removed from V and 4 bases from J, the gap between germline ends came to 13 bases. Specimen: PBMCs or T cells enriched from blood (not recorded which). The rearrangement links TRBV9 to TRBJ2-2; possibly TRBD1 for D (5 bases). The origin of this receptor is a woman aged 45-65 years who had been exposed to COVID-19. The CDR3 protein is CASSVGQGSSTGELFF. In DNA, the CDR3 is TGTGCCAGCAGCGTAGGCCAGGGATCATCCACCGGGGAGCTGTTTTTT.